This entry lists 5 T cell receptor beta chains sequenced from one sample in a study of OX40 agonist ivuxolimab in advanced cancers. The table came from immunoSEQ multiplex PCR; TCRdb's copy has only in-frame clones and leaves some out. The profile shows around 40,000 clones, about 88% of them singletons. The sample consisted of CD4+ or CD8+ T cells sorted from blood, taken in a trial of the OX40 agonist ivuxolimab. Receptor source: an adult with an advanced solid tumor such as melanoma, head and neck, liver or kidney cancer.

This clone was seen just once. J is TRBJ2-2 and V is TRBV7-6; D is undetermined. The germline gives CDR1 SGHVS, CDR2 FNYEAQ. Trimming left V 6 bases short and J 2 bases short, with 7 bases between. The CDR3 has 13 residues. CDR3 in DNA: TGTGCCAGCAGAGACACCAACACCGGGGAGCTGTTTTTT. Protein sequence: CASRDTNTGELFF.

The rearrangement uses TRBV5-1 and TRBJ1-4; 7 bases are a match to TRBD1. Losses at the gene ends were 4 bases for V and 10 bases for J; bases not matched to a gene: 13. The CDR3 extends over 15 amino acids. The V gene's germline CDR1 is SGHRS and CDR2 YFSETQ. This CDR3 is CASSGGTAFQGKLFF. DNA for the CDR3: TGCGCCAGCAGCGGGGGGACAGCCTTCCAAGGAAAACTGTTTTTT. Together with reference TRBV5-1 and TRBJ1-4, the CDR3 gives the full variable domain: KAGVTQTPRYLIKTRGQQVTLSCSPISGHRSVSWYQQTPGQGLQFLFEYFSETQRNKGNFPGRFSGRQFSNSRSEMNVSTLELGDSALYLCASSGGTAFQGKLFFGSGTQLSVL.

The chain has TRBV19 and TRBJ2-3; 8 bases agree with TRBD1. The germline V gene has CDR1 LNHDA and CDR2 SQIVND (reference sequence). The V segment lost 3 bases and the J segment 2 bases; nucleotides outside the gene matches: 4. CDR3 length: 15 amino acids. This CDR3 reads CASSMQGAITDTQYF. DNA of the CDR3: TGTGCCAGTAGTATGCAGGGGGCGATCACAGATACGCAGTATTTT.

The rearrangement links TRBV5-1 to TRBJ2-1; 9 bases line up with TRBD2. Germline values: CDR1 SGHRS, CDR2 YFSETQ. CDR3 length equals 16 residues. Losses at the gene ends were 0 bases for V and 4 bases for J; bases not matched to a gene: 5. The DNA for the CDR3 is TGCGCCAGCAGCTTGGCCCCGACTAGCGGATACAATGAGCAGTTCTTC. This codes for CASSLAPTSGYNEQFF. Drawing the rest from reference TRBV5-1 and TRBJ2-1, the complete variable domain is KAGVTQTPRYLIKTRGQQVTLSCSPISGHRSVSWYQQTPGQGLQFLFEYFSETQRNKGNFPGRFSGRQFSNSRSEMNVSTLELGDSALYLCASSLAPTSGYNEQFFGPGTRLTVL.

The CDR3 nucleotides are TGTGCCAGCAGCTTGTACGGGAGCTCCTACGAGCAGTACTTC. As protein: CASSLYGSSYEQYF. This chain uses TRBV5-5 with TRBJ2-7; maybe TRBD2 (6 bases). Looked up from germline, CDR1 is SGHKS and CDR2 is YYEKEE (reference sequence). Trimming removed 1 base at V and 0 bases at J, with 8 bases between. This CDR3 region has 14 residues. Complete variable domain (other parts from reference TRBV5-5 and TRBJ2-7): DAGVTQSPTHLIKTRGQQVTLRCSPISGHKSVSWYQQVLGQGPQFIFQYYEKEERGRGNFPDRFSARQFPNYSSELNVNALLLGDSALYLCASSLYGSSYEQYFGPGTRLTVT.